The present entry profiles one T cell receptor (beta chain) with its context. This CDR3 contains 14 residues. Trimming took off 3 bases at V and 0 bases at J, with 3 bases between the two ends. CDR1 is MNHEY and CDR2 is SMNVEV in the germline V gene (reference sequence). The data originate from a study of response to subunit inactivated influenza vaccine. TCRdb re-analysed the RT-PCR reads in MiXCR, keeping a single row per CDR3 protein. This sample has about 500,000 distinct CDR3 sequences, with about 17% found just once. Specimen: CD4+ T cells sorted from PBMCs, collected around 25 months after vaccination. This clonotype was sampled from a man aged 45-69 years who received an inactivated influenza vaccine. V usage is TRBV27 and J usage is TRBJ2-6, with D uncertain. CDR3 sequence: CASSFLSGANVLTF. DNA of the CDR3: TGTGCCAGCAGTTTTCTCTCTGGGGCCAACGTCCTGACTTTC.